This T cell receptor beta chain was captured in a study of blood T cell repertoires in COVID-19. Sequencing used immunoSEQ multiplex PCR; TCRdb keeps in-frame clones, though not all of them. Here the sample spans about 140,000 clones, 85% to 90% being singletons. The receptor comes from a woman of 80 years or more with acute or convalescent COVID-19. The source material was peripheral blood.

The DNA for the CDR3 is TGTGCCAGCAGCTGGGACAAGGGTATGGCTGAAGCTTTCTTT. Translating gives CASSWDKGMAEAFF. This chain joins TRBV21-1 and TRBJ1-1; the table's D call of TRBD1 was not tested on the DNA. TRBV21-1 constitutes a pseudogene. The CDR3 covers 14 residues.